The clone carrying this T cell receptor beta chain was seen repeatedly, ten times or more. CDR3 length: 12 amino acids. V was trimmed by 8 bases and J by 1 base, leaving 8 bases between them. Looked up from germline, CDR1 is LNHNV and CDR2 is YYDKDF (reference sequence). These data originate in a study of T cells in Graves' hyperthyroidism and ophthalmopathy. The investigators amplified TCR beta CDR3 regions from RNA transcripts. HTBI primers were the set used in a first-round RT-PCR of the TCR CDR3. TCRdb independently ran MiXCR on the multiplex PCR reads; one entry per CDR3 protein. The data contain approximately 560,000 distinct CDR3 sequences, roughly 50% of them seen just once; the ten biggest clones take up 8.2%.

The receptor's source is a woman between 18 and 30 years old with Graves' hyperthyroidism. The V call is TRBV15, the J call TRBJ1-1, with D unresolved. The sample was peripheral blood or thyroid tissue (not recorded which). CDR3 region: CATGDGNTEAFF. The CDR3 DNA is TGTGCCACCGGAGATGGGAACACTGAAGCTTTCTTT. The whole variable domain, remainder taken from reference TRBV15 and TRBJ1-1, is DAMVIQNPRYQVTQFGKPVTLSCSQTLNHNVMYWYQQKSSQAPKLLFHYYDKDFNNEADTPDNFQSRRPNTSFCFLDIRSPGLGDTAMYLCATGDGNTEAFFGQGTRLTVV.